Below, one TCR beta chain is given with its context. The table came from immunoSEQ multiplex PCR; TCRdb's copy has only in-frame clones and leaves some out. The table shows a few hundred thousand clones, with approximately 81% occurring only once. This sample was taken from a study of blood T cell repertoires in COVID-19. This CDR3 has 15 residues. Germline CDR1 reads SGHAT; CDR2 reads FQNNGV. Trimming removed 3 bases at V and 0 bases at J, with 10 bases between. The sequenced material came from peripheral blood. The receptor's source is a woman aged 18-30 years with acute or convalescent COVID-19. The chain recombines TRBV11-2 with TRBJ2-3; weak D call: TRBD1 (6 bases). The CDR3 nucleotides are TGTGCCAGCAGCTTCGGGACACAAAGCACAGATACGCAGTATTTT. Protein product: CASSFGTQSTDTQYF. Full variable domain (missing parts from reference TRBV11-2 and TRBJ2-3): EAGVAQSPRYKIIEKRQSVAFWCNPISGHATLYWYQQILGQGPKLLIQFQNNGVVDDSQLPKDRFSAERLKGVDSTLKIQPAKLEDSAVYLCASSFGTQSTDTQYFGPGTRLTVL.